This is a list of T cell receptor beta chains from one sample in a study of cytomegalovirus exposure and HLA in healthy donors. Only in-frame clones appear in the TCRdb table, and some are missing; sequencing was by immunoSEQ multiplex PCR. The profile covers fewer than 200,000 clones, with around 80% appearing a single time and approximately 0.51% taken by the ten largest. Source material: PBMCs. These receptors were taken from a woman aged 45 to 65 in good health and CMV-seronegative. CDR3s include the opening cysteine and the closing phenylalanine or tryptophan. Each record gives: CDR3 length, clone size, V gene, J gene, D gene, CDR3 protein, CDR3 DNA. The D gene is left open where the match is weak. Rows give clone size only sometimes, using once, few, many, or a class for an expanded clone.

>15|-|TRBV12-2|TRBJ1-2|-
CASRLVTGVNYGYTF
TGTGCAAGTCGCTTAGTTACAGGGGTTAACTATGGCTACACCTTC
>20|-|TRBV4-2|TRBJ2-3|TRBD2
CASSQDNRLAGDLSTDTQYF
TGTGCCAGCAGCCAAGATAATCGGCTAGCGGGGGACTTAAGCACAGATACGCAGTATTTT
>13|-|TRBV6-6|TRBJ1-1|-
CASSPPQGTEAFF
TGTGCCAGCAGTCCGCCACAGGGCACTGAAGCTTTCTTT
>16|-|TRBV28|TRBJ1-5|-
CASSLLGTDAGQPQHF
TGTGCCAGCAGTTTATTAGGAACAGACGCGGGTCAGCCCCAGCATTTT
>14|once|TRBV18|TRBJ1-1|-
CASSPPGMNTEAFF
TGTGCCAGCTCACCTCCGGGGATGAACACTGAAGCTTTCTTT
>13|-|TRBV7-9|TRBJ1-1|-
CASSFDEGTEAFF
TGTGCCAGCAGCTTCGACGAGGGAACTGAAGCTTTCTTT
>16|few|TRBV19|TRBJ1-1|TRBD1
CASSIGPGGLNTEAFF
TGTGCCAGTAGTATAGGGCCAGGGGGCTTGAACACTGAAGCTTTCTTT
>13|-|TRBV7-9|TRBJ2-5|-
CASGAGVQETQYF
TGTGCGTCAGGGGCAGGTGTCCAAGAGACCCAGTACTTC
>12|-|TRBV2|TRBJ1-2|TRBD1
CASDREGYGYTF
TGTGCCAGCGACAGGGAAGGCTATGGCTACACCTTC
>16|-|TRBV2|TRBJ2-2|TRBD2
CASSDGTSRLTGELFF
TGTGCCAGCAGTGATGGGACTAGCAGGTTGACCGGGGAGCTGTTTTTT
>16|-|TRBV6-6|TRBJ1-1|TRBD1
CASSYRQGAPRTEAFF
TGTGCCAGCAGTTACAGGCAGGGGGCGCCCCGGACTGAAGCTTTCTTT
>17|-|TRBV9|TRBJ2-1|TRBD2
CASSVEPLAGGRNEQFF
TGTGCCAGCAGCGTCGAACCACTAGCGGGAGGTCGAAATGAGCAGTTCTTC
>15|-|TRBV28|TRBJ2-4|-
CASSPHSLAKNIQYF
TGTGCCAGCAGTCCTCACTCTCTAGCCAAAAACATTCAGTACTTC
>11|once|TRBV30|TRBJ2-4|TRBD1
CAWNRGNIQYF
TGTGCCTGGAACAGGGGTAACATTCAGTACTTC
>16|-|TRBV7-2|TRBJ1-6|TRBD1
CASSQDRGRYNSPLHF
TGTGCCAGCAGCCAGGACAGGGGCCGGTATAATTCACCCCTCCACTTT
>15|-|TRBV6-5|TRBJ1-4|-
CASSEGRLANEKLFF
TGTGCCAGCAGCGAGGGTCGACTCGCTAATGAAAAACTGTTTTTT
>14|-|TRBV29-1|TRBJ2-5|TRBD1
CSVSFDRVWETQYF
TGCAGCGTGAGTTTCGACAGGGTATGGGAGACCCAGTACTTC
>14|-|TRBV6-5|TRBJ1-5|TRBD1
CASSSGQGTEPQHF
TGTGCCAGCAGCTCAGGACAGGGTACGGAGCCCCAGCATTTT
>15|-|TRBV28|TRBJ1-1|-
CASRVAGGGIAEAFF
TGTGCCAGCAGGGTAGCGGGCGGAGGTATTGCTGAAGCTTTCTTT
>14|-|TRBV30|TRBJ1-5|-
CAWSVHIRNQPQHF
TGTGCCTGGAGTGTACACATACGCAATCAGCCCCAGCATTTT
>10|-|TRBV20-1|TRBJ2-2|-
CSARVAGLFF
TGCAGTGCTAGAGTCGCGGGGCTGTTTTTT
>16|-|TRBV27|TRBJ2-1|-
CASSFRGAGSYNEQFF
TGTGCCAGCAGTTTCCGGGGGGCGGGTTCCTACAATGAGCAGTTCTTC
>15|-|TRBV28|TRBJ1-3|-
CASRKQGYSGNTIYF
TGTGCCAGCAGGAAACAGGGTTACTCTGGAAACACCATATATTTT
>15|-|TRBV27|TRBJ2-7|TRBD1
CASSLYPGQGTEQYF
TGTGCCAGCAGTTTATACCCGGGACAGGGTACCGAGCAGTACTTC
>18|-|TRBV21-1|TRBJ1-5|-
CASSNGARQGARFQPQHF
TGTGCCAGCAGCAACGGCGCGAGGCAGGGCGCCAGGTTTCAGCCCCAGCATTTT
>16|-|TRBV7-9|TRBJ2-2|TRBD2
CASSPGRGLHTGELFF
TGTGCCAGCAGTCCGGGGAGGGGCCTCCACACCGGGGAGCTGTTTTTT
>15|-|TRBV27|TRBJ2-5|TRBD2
CASRLLAGEAGTQYF
TGTGCCAGCCGCTTACTAGCGGGAGAGGCGGGGACCCAGTACTTC
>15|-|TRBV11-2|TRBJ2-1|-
CASSSGLSIYNEQFF
TGTGCCAGCAGCTCCGGACTGTCGATTTACAATGAGCAGTTCTTC
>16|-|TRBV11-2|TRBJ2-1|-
CASSPGGGRALDEQFF
TGTGCCAGCAGCCCAGGGGGCGGGAGGGCCCTCGATGAGCAGTTCTTC
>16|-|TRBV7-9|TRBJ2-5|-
CASSLWAGSGQETQYF
TGTGCCAGCAGCTTGTGGGCAGGTAGTGGGCAAGAGACCCAGTACTTC
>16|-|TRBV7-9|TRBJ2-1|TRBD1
CASSRSTGGSYNEQFF
TGTGCCAGCAGCAGATCGACAGGGGGGTCCTACAATGAGCAGTTCTTC
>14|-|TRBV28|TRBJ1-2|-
CASSRDLAAYGYTF
TGTGCCAGCAGCCGGGACTTAGCAGCCTATGGCTACACCTTC
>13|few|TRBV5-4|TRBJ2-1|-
CASSFRGVNEQFF
TGTGCCAGCAGCTTTCGGGGTGTGAATGAGCAGTTCTTC
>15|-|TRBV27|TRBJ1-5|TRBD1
CASSSRTGRNQPQHF
TGTGCCAGCAGTTCCCGGACAGGGCGGAATCAGCCCCAGCATTTT
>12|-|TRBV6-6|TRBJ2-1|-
CASRRRDNEQFF
TGTGCCAGCAGACGCAGGGATAATGAGCAGTTCTTC
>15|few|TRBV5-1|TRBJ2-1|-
CASGNRGSSYNEQFF
TGCGCCAGCGGTAATAGGGGTAGCTCCTACAATGAGCAGTTCTTC
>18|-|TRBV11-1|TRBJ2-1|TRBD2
CASTLWGAGALVYNEQFF
TGTGCCAGCACCTTGTGGGGAGCGGGAGCGCTCGTTTACAATGAGCAGTTCTTC
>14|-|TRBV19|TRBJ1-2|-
CASSIDLTAYGYTF
TGTGCCAGTAGTATAGATCTCACAGCCTATGGCTACACCTTC
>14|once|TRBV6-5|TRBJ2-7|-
CASSYLGSYYEQYF
TGTGCCAGCAGCTACCTCGGGTCCTACTACGAGCAGTACTTC
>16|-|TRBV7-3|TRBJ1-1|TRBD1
CASSSQPIGGGGEAFF
TGTGCCAGCAGCTCTCAACCTATTGGAGGGGGCGGTGAAGCTTTCTTT
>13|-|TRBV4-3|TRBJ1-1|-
CASSQTQGTEAFF
TGCGCCAGCAGCCAAACACAGGGAACTGAAGCTTTCTTT
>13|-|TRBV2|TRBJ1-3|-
CASSEDQGNTIYF
TGTGCCAGCAGTGAAGACCAGGGAAACACCATATATTTT